Listed below are T cell receptor beta chains from one sample, sequenced in a study of blood T cell repertoires in COVID-19. Clones were sequenced by immunoSEQ multiplex PCR, and TCRdb holds only the in-frame ones, with some missing. The table includes under 350,000 clones, about nine tenths detected once. The sequenced sample was PBMCs or T cells enriched from blood (not recorded which). All receptors derive from a middle-aged woman who had recovered from COVID-19. Each CDR3 is given with its conserved first and last residue. The order of the fields is V gene, J gene, clone size, D gene, CDR3 protein, CDR3 DNA. The D gene is left open where the match is weak. Not all rows give a size; the values are once, few, many and, for expanded clones, a class.

v_call: TRBV6-5
j_call: TRBJ1-3
clone_size: .
d_call: TRBD1
cdr3_aa: CASSYTGASGNTIYF
cdr3_nt: TGTGCCAGCAGTTACACAGGGGCGTCTGGAAACACCATATATTTT

v_call: TRBV5-1
j_call: TRBJ1-1
clone_size: once
d_call: .
cdr3_aa: CASSGGDPENTEAFF
cdr3_nt: TGCGCCAGCAGCGGAGGGGACCCTGAGAACACTGAAGCTTTCTTT

v_call: TRBV5-1
j_call: TRBJ2-5
clone_size: .
d_call: TRBD2
cdr3_aa: CASSFRLAGARETQYF
cdr3_nt: TGCGCCAGCAGCTTTCGACTAGCGGGGGCCCGGGAGACCCAGTACTTC

v_call: TRBV10-3
j_call: TRBJ2-3
clone_size: .
d_call: TRBD1
cdr3_aa: CAISTTGQGGDTQYF
cdr3_nt: TGTGCCATCAGTACGACGGGACAGGGAGGAGATACGCAGTATTTT

v_call: TRBV6-5
j_call: TRBJ1-2
clone_size: .
d_call: TRBD1
cdr3_aa: CASKLDRDRNYGYTF
cdr3_nt: TGTGCCAGCAAGCTCGACAGGGACCGAAACTATGGCTACACCTTC

v_call: TRBV6-5
j_call: TRBJ1-5
clone_size: .
d_call: TRBD1
cdr3_aa: CASRRPGQGRQPQHF
cdr3_nt: TGTGCCAGCAGAAGACCGGGACAGGGGCGTCAGCCCCAGCATTTT

v_call: TRBV5-1
j_call: TRBJ2-3
clone_size: .
d_call: TRBD2
cdr3_aa: CASSAGTSGEDTQYF
cdr3_nt: TGCGCCAGCAGCGCCGGGACTAGCGGGGAGGATACGCAGTATTTT

v_call: TRBV27
j_call: TRBJ2-1
clone_size: .
d_call: TRBD2
cdr3_aa: CASIVGGAKNEQFF
cdr3_nt: TGTGCCAGCATTGTCGGGGGGGCCAAAAATGAGCAGTTCTTC

v_call: TRBV7-2
j_call: TRBJ1-2
clone_size: .
d_call: TRBD1
cdr3_aa: CASSSGGTGGHGYTF
cdr3_nt: TGTGCCAGCAGCTCAGGCGGGACAGGGGGACATGGCTACACCTTC

v_call: TRBV4-2
j_call: TRBJ2-2
clone_size: few
d_call: .
cdr3_aa: CASSQERGGTTGELFF
cdr3_nt: TGTGCCAGCAGCCAAGAAAGAGGCGGGACCACCGGGGAGCTGTTTTTT

v_call: TRBV19
j_call: TRBJ1-2
clone_size: .
d_call: TRBD1
cdr3_aa: CASSADRGQNGYTF
cdr3_nt: TGTGCCAGTAGTGCGGACAGGGGGCAGAATGGCTACACCTTC

v_call: TRBV5-1
j_call: TRBJ1-1
clone_size: once
d_call: .
cdr3_aa: CASSWGGQLNTEAFF
cdr3_nt: TGCGCCAGCAGCTGGGGGGGACAACTGAACACTGAAGCTTTCTTT

v_call: TRBV2
j_call: TRBJ2-1
clone_size: .
d_call: TRBD2
cdr3_aa: CASSERGDEQFF
cdr3_nt: TGTGCCAGCAGTGAACGGGGGGATGAGCAGTTCTTC

v_call: TRBV28
j_call: TRBJ2-5
clone_size: once
d_call: .
cdr3_aa: CASSLGGSIQETQYF
cdr3_nt: TGTGCCAGCAGTTTAGGCGGCTCTATCCAAGAGACCCAGTACTTC

v_call: TRBV9
j_call: TRBJ1-4
clone_size: .
d_call: TRBD1
cdr3_aa: CASSVRGQLNEKLFF
cdr3_nt: TGTGCCAGCAGCGTGAGGGGACAGCTCAATGAAAAACTGTTTTTT

v_call: TRBV19
j_call: TRBJ1-2
clone_size: few
d_call: TRBD1
cdr3_aa: CASSLRDSYGYTF
cdr3_nt: TGTGCCAGTAGTTTACGGGACAGTTATGGCTACACCTTC

v_call: TRBV6-5
j_call: TRBJ2-3
clone_size: .
d_call: .
cdr3_aa: CASRIGPNTDTQYF
cdr3_nt: TGTGCCAGCAGGATCGGTCCCAACACAGATACGCAGTATTTT

v_call: TRBV2
j_call: TRBJ2-5
clone_size: .
d_call: .
cdr3_aa: CASSRNSLETQYF
cdr3_nt: TGTGCCAGCAGTAGGAATAGCTTGGAGACCCAGTACTTC

v_call: TRBV15
j_call: TRBJ2-7
clone_size: .
d_call: TRBD2
cdr3_aa: CATSRGEGINYEQYF
cdr3_nt: TGTGCCACCAGCAGAGGGGAGGGGATAAACTACGAGCAGTACTTC

v_call: TRBV15
j_call: TRBJ2-6
clone_size: .
d_call: TRBD1
cdr3_aa: CATSMDRTSGANVLTF
cdr3_nt: TGTGCCACCAGTATGGACAGGACCTCTGGGGCCAACGTCCTGACTTTC

v_call: TRBV7-8
j_call: TRBJ1-2
clone_size: .
d_call: TRBD1
cdr3_aa: CASSRSLGTVYGYTF
cdr3_nt: TGTGCCAGCAGCAGGTCGCTAGGGACAGTTTACGGCTACACCTTC

v_call: TRBV3-1/TRBV3-2
j_call: TRBJ1-6
clone_size: .
d_call: TRBD1
cdr3_aa: CASSRQSPGGIYNSPLHF
cdr3_nt: TGTGCCAGCAGCCGCCAGTCCCCAGGGGGCATCTATAATTCACCCCTCCACTTT

v_call: TRBV15
j_call: TRBJ2-3
clone_size: .
d_call: .
cdr3_aa: CATSGGSSTDTQYF
cdr3_nt: TGTGCCACCAGCGGCGGCTCTAGCACAGATACGCAGTATTTT

v_call: TRBV4-1
j_call: TRBJ2-5
clone_size: once
d_call: TRBD2
cdr3_aa: CAPPGGVRRESVETQYF
cdr3_nt: TGCGCCCCGCCCGGGGGAGTTAGGCGGGAGTCCGTGGAGACCCAGTACTTC

v_call: TRBV19
j_call: TRBJ1-1
clone_size: .
d_call: TRBD1
cdr3_aa: CASSSNTGGDTEAFF
cdr3_nt: TGTGCCAGTAGTAGCAACACAGGGGGGGACACTGAAGCTTTCTTT

v_call: TRBV5-5
j_call: TRBJ2-7
clone_size: .
d_call: TRBD1
cdr3_aa: CASSSYERTGSYEQYF
cdr3_nt: TGTGCCAGCAGCTCTTACGAAAGGACAGGGAGCTACGAGCAGTACTTC

v_call: TRBV5-1
j_call: TRBJ1-2
clone_size: once
d_call: TRBD1
cdr3_aa: CASSSGQGGYGYTF
cdr3_nt: TGCGCCAGCAGCTCTGGACAGGGAGGGTATGGCTACACCTTC

v_call: TRBV2
j_call: TRBJ1-5
clone_size: .
d_call: .
cdr3_aa: CASSPGIFDSNQPQHF
cdr3_nt: TGTGCCAGCAGCCCCGGGATATTTGATAGCAATCAGCCCCAGCATTTT

v_call: TRBV27
j_call: TRBJ1-2
clone_size: .
d_call: .
cdr3_aa: CASSLGANYGYTF
cdr3_nt: TGTGCCAGCAGTTTGGGCGCTAACTATGGCTACACCTTC

v_call: TRBV6-4
j_call: TRBJ2-7
clone_size: .
d_call: TRBD2
cdr3_aa: CASKIGSGKQYF
cdr3_nt: TGTGCCAGCAAAATAGGGAGCGGGAAGCAGTACTTC

v_call: TRBV4-1
j_call: TRBJ2-1
clone_size: .
d_call: .
cdr3_aa: CASSQLLDNEQFF
cdr3_nt: TGCGCCAGCAGCCAACTACTCGACAATGAGCAGTTCTTC

v_call: TRBV5-4
j_call: TRBJ1-2
clone_size: .
d_call: .
cdr3_aa: CASSLGQDNGYTF
cdr3_nt: TGTGCCAGCAGCTTGGGACAGGACAATGGCTACACCTTC

v_call: TRBV4-1
j_call: TRBJ1-3
clone_size: .
d_call: .
cdr3_aa: CASSQEKHSGNTIYF
cdr3_nt: TGCGCCAGCAGCCAAGAGAAACACTCTGGAAACACCATATATTTT

v_call: TRBV18
j_call: TRBJ2-7
clone_size: .
d_call: .
cdr3_aa: CASSPRFAGKGALEQYF
cdr3_nt: TGTGCCAGCTCACCACGTTTTGCAGGAAAAGGGGCCCTCGAGCAGTACTTC

v_call: TRBV7-2
j_call: TRBJ1-6
clone_size: .
d_call: TRBD1
cdr3_aa: CASSDRRTGWGSPLHF
cdr3_nt: TGTGCCAGCAGCGACAGGCGGACAGGGTGGGGATCACCCCTCCACTTT